One sample yielded the 2 T cell receptor beta chains listed below, sequenced in a study of blood T cell repertoires in COVID-19. The protocol was immunoSEQ multiplex PCR, while the TCRdb copy is restricted to in-frame clones and leaves out a portion. Counted here are roughly 190,000 clones, 88% occurring once; the ten biggest clones make up around 1.1%. Material for sequencing was peripheral blood. These receptors were obtained from a man aged 25-40 years with acute or convalescent COVID-19.

The sample holds one count of this clone. The rearrangement links TRBV5-1 to TRBJ2-5; the match to TRBD2 covers 9 bases. CDR3 length equals 15 residues. Trimming at V came to 0 bases and at J to 2 bases, leaving 2 bases not matched to a gene. Germline lookup yields CDR1 SGHRS and CDR2 YFSETQ. CDR3 loop: CASSLGLAEQETQYF. The CDR3 DNA sequence: TGCGCCAGCAGCTTGGGACTAGCGGAGCAAGAGACCCAGTACTTC. Filled out from reference TRBV5-1 and TRBJ2-5, the complete variable domain reads KAGVTQTPRYLIKTRGQQVTLSCSPISGHRSVSWYQQTPGQGLQFLFEYFSETQRNKGNFPGRFSGRQFSNSRSEMNVSTLELGDSALYLCASSLGLAEQETQYFGPGTRLLVL.

The J gene is TRBJ2-7, the V gene TRBV6-6, with D perhaps TRBD2 (5 bases). This CDR3 is built from 14 residues. Looked up from germline, CDR1 is MNHNY and CDR2 is SVGAGI (reference sequence). Trimming pared 6 bases from V and 2 bases from J, leaving 14 bases between. The CDR3 bases are TGTGCCAGCAGCCCTCCGGAGGTCCCCTACGAGCAGTACTTC. Amino acid sequence: CASSPPEVPYEQYF.